This T cell receptor (beta chain) stems from a study of Graves' ophthalmopathy and Graves' hyperthyroidism. TCR beta CDR3 amplification used RNA transcripts. HTBI primers were used in a first-round RT-PCR, which preceded a second-round multiplex PCR. TCRdb re-called the multiplex PCR reads through MiXCR, storing one row per CDR3 protein. This sample yields 400,000 or so distinct CDR3 sequences, of which approximately 18% are seen a single time; about 2.4% belongs to the top ten. General observations from the study: A majority of expanded thyroid clonotypes exceeding 0.001 frequency were likewise present in blood. The model flagged ophthalmopathy progression at 65% to 71% sensitivity and 72% to 80% specificity.

Losses at the gene ends were 3 bases for V and 3 bases for J; bases not matched to a gene: 2. This CDR3 contains 13 residues. Per the germline V gene, CDR1 is SGHAT and CDR2 is FQNNGV. This clonotype occurred a few times. The target antigen is unknown. V and J are TRBV11-2 and TRBJ2-7; 7 bases agree with TRBD2. This TCR was sampled from an adult woman with stable Graves' hyperthyroidism. Sequenced input: peripheral blood. The CDR3 DNA reads as TGTGCCAGCAGCTTCGAGCGGGACTACGAGCAGTACTTC. It encodes CASSFERDYEQYF. Together with reference TRBV11-2 and TRBJ2-7, the CDR3 gives the full variable domain: EAGVAQSPRYKIIEKRQSVAFWCNPISGHATLYWYQQILGQGPKLLIQFQNNGVVDDSQLPKDRFSAERLKGVDSTLKIQPAKLEDSAVYLCASSFERDYEQYFGPGTRLTVT.